These 2 T cell receptor beta chains originate from one sample sequenced in a study of T cell changes during pregnancy in multiple sclerosis. Assay: immunoSEQ multiplex PCR; the TCRdb copy retains only in-frame clones and omits some. Of roughly 35,000 clones in the sample, around 93% were seen once. The sample was CD4+ T cells from peripheral blood mononuclear cells, taken in the third trimester of pregnancy. These receptors came from a female donor in good health, enrolled as a control in a pregnancy study.

This rearrangement joins TRBV5-1 to TRBJ1-2; a possible D gene is TRBD1 (6 bases). Trimming shortened V by 1 base and J by 7 bases, and 17 bases separated the two germline ends. Germline values: CDR1 SGHRS, CDR2 YFSETQ. CDR3 length equals 15 residues. The CDR3 DNA follows: TGCGCCAGCAGCTTGCTAGGGGGGGGAAACCTTGGCTACACCTTC. Translated, it gives CASSLLGGGNLGYTF.

This sequence joins TRBV28 and TRBJ1-4; 7 bases are a match to TRBD1. This CDR3 is built from 16 residues. The trim removed 5 bases at V and 8 bases at J, leaving 14 bases unmatched. Germline-derived CDR1 and CDR2 are MDHEN and SYDVKM. CDR3 in DNA: TGTGCCAGCAGTCAACTACCAGGGGGGATTCGGGAAAAACTGTTTTTT. It encodes CASSQLPGGIREKLFF. Together with reference TRBV28 and TRBJ1-4, the CDR3 gives the full variable domain: DVKVTQSSRYLVKRTGEKVFLECVQDMDHENMFWYRQDPGLGLRLIYFSYDVKMKEKGDIPEGYSVSREKKERFSLILESASTNQTSMYLCASSQLPGGIREKLFFGSGTQLSVL.